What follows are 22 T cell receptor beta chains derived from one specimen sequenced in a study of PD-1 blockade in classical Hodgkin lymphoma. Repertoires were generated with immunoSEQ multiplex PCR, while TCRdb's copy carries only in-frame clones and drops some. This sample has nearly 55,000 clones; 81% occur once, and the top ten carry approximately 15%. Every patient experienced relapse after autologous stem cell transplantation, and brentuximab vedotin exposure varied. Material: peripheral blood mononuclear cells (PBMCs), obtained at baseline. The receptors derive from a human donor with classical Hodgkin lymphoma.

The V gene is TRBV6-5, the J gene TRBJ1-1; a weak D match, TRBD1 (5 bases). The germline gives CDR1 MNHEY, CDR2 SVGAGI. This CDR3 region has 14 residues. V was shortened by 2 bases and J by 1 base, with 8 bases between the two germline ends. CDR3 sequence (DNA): TGTGCCAGCAGTTACGGGGGAGAGAACACTGAAGCTTTCTTT. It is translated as CASSYGGENTEAFF.

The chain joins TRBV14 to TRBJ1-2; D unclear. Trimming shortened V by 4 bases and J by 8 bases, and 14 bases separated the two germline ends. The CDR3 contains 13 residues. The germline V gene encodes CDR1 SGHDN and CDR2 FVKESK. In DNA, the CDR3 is TGTGCCAGCAGCCCTGACACCTCCGCGGGCTACACCTTC. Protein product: CASSPDTSAGYTF. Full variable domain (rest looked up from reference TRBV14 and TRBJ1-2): EAGVTQFPSHSVIEKGQTVTLRCDPISGHDNLYWYRRVMGKEIKFLLHFVKESKQDESGMPNNRFLAERTGGTYSTLKVQPAELEDSGVYFCASSPDTSAGYTFGSGTRLTVV.

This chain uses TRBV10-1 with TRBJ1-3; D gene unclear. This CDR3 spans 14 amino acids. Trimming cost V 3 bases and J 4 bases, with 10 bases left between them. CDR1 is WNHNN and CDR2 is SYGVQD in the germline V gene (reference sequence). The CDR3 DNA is TGCGCCAGCAGTGATTCGGACGGAGGAAACACCATATATTTT. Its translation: CASSDSDGGNTIYF.

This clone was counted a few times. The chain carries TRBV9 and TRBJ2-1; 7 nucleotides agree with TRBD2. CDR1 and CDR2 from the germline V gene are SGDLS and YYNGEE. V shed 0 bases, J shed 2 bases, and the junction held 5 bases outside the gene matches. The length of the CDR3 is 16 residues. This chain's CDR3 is CASSVGTGTTYNEQFF. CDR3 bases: TGTGCCAGCAGCGTAGGAACCGGGACTACCTACAATGAGCAGTTCTTC.

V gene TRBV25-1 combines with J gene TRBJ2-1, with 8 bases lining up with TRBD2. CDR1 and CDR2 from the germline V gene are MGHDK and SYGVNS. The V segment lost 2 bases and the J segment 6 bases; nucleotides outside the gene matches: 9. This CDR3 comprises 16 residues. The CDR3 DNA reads TGTGCCAGCAGTGAACTAGCGGGTTCCCCGCTCAATGAGCAGTTCTTC. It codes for CASSELAGSPLNEQFF.

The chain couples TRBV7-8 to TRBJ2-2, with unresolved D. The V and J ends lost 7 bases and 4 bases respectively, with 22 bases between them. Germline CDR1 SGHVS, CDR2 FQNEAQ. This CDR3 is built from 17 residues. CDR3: CASTHSNRFSGTGELFF. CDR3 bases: TGTGCCAGCACCCATTCTAACAGATTCTCTGGCACCGGGGAGCTGTTTTTT.

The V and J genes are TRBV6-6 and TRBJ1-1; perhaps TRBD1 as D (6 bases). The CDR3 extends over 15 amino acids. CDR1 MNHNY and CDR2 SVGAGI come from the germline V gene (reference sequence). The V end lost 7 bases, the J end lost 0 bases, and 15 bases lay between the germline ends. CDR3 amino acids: CASIIPGQLNTEAFF. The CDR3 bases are TGTGCCAGCATTATACCGGGACAACTGAACACTGAAGCTTTCTTT.

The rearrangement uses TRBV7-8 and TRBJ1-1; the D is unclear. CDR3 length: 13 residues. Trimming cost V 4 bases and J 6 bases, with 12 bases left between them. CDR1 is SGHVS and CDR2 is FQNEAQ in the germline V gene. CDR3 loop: CASSSTGTAEAFF. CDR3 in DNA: TGTGCCAGCAGCTCGACGGGCACGGCTGAAGCTTTCTTT.

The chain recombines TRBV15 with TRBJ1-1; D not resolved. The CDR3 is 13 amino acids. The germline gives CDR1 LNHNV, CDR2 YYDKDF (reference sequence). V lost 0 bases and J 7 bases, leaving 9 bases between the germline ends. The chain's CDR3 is CATSRDLALEAFF. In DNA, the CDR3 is TGTGCCACCAGCAGAGATCTCGCCCTTGAAGCTTTCTTT.

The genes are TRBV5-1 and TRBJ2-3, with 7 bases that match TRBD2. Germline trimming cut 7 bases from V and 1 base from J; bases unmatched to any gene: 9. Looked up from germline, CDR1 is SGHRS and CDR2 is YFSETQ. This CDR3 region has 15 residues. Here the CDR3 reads CASGREMVGTDTQYF. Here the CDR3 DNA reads TGCGCCAGCGGGAGGGAGATGGTGGGCACAGATACGCAGTATTTT.

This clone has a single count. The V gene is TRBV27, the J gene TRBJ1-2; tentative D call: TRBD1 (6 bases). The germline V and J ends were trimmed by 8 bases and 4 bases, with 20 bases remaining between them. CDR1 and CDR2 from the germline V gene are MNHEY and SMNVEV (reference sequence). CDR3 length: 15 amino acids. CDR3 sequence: CASGTRGRGPYGYTF. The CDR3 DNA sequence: TGTGCCAGCGGCACCCGGGGCAGGGGCCCCTATGGCTACACCTTC.

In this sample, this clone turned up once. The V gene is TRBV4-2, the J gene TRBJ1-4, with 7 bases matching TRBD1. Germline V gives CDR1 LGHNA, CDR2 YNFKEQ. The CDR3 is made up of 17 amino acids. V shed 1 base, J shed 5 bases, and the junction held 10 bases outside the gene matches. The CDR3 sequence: CASSQAPLDRANEKLFF. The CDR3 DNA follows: TGTGCCAGCAGCCAAGCCCCCTTAGACAGGGCCAATGAAAAACTGTTTTTT.

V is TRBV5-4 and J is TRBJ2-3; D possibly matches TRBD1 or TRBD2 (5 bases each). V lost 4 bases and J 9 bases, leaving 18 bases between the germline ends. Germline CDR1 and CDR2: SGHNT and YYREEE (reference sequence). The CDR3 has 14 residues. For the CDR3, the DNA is TGTGCCAGCAGCCTCGGGACGGGGAGAAACACGCAGTATTTT. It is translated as CASSLGTGRNTQYF.

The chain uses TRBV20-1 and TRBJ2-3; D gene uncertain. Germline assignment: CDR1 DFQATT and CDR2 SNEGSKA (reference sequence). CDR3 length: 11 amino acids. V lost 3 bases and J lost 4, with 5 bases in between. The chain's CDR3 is CSARNPDTQYF. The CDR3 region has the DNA TGCAGTGCTAGGAATCCAGATACGCAGTATTTT.

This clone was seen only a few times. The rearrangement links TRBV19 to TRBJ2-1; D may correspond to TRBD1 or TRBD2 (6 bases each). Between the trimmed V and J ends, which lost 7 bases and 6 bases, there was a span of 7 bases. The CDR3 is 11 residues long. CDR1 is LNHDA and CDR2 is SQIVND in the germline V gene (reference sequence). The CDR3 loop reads CASTGANEQFF. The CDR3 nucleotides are TGTGCCAGTACGGGGGCCAATGAGCAGTTCTTC.

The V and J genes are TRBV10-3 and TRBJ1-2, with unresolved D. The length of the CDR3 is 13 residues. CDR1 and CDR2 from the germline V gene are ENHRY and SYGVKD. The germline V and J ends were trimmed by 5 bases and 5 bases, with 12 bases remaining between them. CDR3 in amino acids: CAISNHDGYGYTF. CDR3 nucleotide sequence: TGTGCCATCAGTAACCATGATGGGTATGGCTACACCTTC.

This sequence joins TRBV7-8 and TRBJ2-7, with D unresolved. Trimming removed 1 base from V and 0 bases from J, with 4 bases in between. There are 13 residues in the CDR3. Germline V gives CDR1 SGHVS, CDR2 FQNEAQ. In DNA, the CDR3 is TGTGCCAGCAGCTTAGAGAACTCCTACGAGCAGTACGTC. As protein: CASSLENSYEQYV.

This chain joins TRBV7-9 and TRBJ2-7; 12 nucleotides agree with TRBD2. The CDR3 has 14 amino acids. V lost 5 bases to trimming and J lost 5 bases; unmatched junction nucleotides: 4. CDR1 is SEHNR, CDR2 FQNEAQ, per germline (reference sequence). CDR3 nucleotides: TGTGCCAGCAGCCAGCTAGCGGGAGGGGACGAGCAGTACTTC. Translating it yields CASSQLAGGDEQYF.

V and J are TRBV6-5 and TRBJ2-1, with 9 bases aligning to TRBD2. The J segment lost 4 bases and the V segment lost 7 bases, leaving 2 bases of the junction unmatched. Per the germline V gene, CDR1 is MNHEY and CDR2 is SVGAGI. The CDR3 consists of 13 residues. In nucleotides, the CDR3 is TGTGCCAGCACTAGCGGGGCGTACAATGAGCAGTTCTTC. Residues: CASTSGAYNEQFF.

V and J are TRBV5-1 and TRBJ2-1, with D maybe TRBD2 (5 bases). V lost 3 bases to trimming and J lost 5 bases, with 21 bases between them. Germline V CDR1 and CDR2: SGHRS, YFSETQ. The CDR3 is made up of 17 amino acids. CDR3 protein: CASSSARVGDYNNEQFF. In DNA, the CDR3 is TGCGCCAGCAGCTCGGCCCGAGTGGGAGATTACAACAATGAGCAGTTCTTC.

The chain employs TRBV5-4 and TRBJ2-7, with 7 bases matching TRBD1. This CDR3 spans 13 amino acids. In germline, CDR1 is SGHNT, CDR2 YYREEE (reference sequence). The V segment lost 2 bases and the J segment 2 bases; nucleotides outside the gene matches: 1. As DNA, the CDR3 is TGTGCCAGCAGCTTTCAGGGGGCCTACGAGCAGTACTTC. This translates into CASSFQGAYEQYF.

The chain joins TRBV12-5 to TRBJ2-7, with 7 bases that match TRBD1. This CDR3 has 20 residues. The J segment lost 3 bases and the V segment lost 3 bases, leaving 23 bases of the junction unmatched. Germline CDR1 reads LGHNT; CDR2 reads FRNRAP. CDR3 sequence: CASGFPLTGSDAHTNYEQYV. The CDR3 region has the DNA TGTGCTAGTGGTTTTCCTTTGACAGGGTCTGACGCCCACACCAACTACGAGCAGTACGTC.